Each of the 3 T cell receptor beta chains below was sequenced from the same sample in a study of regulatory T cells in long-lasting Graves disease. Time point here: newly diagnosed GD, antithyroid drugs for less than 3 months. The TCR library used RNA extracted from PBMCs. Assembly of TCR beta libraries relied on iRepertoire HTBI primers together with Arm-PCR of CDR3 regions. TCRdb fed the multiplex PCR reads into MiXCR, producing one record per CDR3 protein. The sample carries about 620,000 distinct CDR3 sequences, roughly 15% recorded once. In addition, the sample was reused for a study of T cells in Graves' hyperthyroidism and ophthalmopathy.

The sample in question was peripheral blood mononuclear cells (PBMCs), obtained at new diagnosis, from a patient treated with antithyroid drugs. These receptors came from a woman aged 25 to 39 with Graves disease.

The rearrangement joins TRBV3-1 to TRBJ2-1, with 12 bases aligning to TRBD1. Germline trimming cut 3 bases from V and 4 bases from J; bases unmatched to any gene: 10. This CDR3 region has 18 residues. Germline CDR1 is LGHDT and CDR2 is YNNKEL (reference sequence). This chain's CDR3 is CASSQVGGTGGMYNEQFF. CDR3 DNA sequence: TGTGCCAGCAGCCAGGTGGGGGGGACAGGGGGCATGTACAATGAGCAGTTCTTC.

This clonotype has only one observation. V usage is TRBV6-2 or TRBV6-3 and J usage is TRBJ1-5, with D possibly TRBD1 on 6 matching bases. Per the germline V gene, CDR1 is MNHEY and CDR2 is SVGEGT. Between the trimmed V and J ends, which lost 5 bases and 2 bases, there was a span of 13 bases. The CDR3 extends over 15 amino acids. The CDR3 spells CASSEQGTGNQPQHF. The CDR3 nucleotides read TGTGCCAGCAGTGAACAGGGAACAGGCAATCAGCCCCAGCATTTT.

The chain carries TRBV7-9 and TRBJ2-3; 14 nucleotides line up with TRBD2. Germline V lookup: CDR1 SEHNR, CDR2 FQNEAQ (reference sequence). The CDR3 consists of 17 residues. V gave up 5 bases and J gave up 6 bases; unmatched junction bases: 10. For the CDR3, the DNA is TGTGCCAGCAGCCGAGGACTAGCGGGGGGCGCTTCTGATACGCAGTATTTT. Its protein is CASSRGLAGGASDTQYF.